This T cell receptor (beta chain) stems from a study of T cells in Graves' hyperthyroidism and ophthalmopathy. From RNA transcripts, TCR beta CDR3 regions were amplified. Initially, a first-round RT-PCR of the TCR CDR3 employed the HTBI primer set. TCRdb reprocessed the multiplex PCR reads with MiXCR, giving one entry per CDR3 protein. The profile shows about 150,000 distinct CDR3 sequences, 22% of them singletons. The germline CDR1 and CDR2 sequences are SGHVS and FQNEAQ. CDR3 length: 16 amino acids. Unmatched junction bases numbered 5, after V lost 3 bases and J lost 1 base. Patients with uncontrolled infections, other autoimmune diseases, pregnancy or lactation were excluded. The source of the PBMCs was approximately 9.5 ml of fresh peripheral blood. This clonotype was counted ten times or more.

V usage is TRBV7-8 and J usage is TRBJ2-5, with TRBD1 matching 10 bases. Sequenced material: blood. The receptor comes from a woman aged 50 to 60 with Graves' hyperthyroidism that later progressed to Graves' ophthalmopathy. The CDR3 reads CASSFGDRGPQETQYF. The DNA of the CDR3 is TGTGCCAGCAGCTTCGGTGACAGGGGGCCCCAAGAGACCCAGTACTTC.